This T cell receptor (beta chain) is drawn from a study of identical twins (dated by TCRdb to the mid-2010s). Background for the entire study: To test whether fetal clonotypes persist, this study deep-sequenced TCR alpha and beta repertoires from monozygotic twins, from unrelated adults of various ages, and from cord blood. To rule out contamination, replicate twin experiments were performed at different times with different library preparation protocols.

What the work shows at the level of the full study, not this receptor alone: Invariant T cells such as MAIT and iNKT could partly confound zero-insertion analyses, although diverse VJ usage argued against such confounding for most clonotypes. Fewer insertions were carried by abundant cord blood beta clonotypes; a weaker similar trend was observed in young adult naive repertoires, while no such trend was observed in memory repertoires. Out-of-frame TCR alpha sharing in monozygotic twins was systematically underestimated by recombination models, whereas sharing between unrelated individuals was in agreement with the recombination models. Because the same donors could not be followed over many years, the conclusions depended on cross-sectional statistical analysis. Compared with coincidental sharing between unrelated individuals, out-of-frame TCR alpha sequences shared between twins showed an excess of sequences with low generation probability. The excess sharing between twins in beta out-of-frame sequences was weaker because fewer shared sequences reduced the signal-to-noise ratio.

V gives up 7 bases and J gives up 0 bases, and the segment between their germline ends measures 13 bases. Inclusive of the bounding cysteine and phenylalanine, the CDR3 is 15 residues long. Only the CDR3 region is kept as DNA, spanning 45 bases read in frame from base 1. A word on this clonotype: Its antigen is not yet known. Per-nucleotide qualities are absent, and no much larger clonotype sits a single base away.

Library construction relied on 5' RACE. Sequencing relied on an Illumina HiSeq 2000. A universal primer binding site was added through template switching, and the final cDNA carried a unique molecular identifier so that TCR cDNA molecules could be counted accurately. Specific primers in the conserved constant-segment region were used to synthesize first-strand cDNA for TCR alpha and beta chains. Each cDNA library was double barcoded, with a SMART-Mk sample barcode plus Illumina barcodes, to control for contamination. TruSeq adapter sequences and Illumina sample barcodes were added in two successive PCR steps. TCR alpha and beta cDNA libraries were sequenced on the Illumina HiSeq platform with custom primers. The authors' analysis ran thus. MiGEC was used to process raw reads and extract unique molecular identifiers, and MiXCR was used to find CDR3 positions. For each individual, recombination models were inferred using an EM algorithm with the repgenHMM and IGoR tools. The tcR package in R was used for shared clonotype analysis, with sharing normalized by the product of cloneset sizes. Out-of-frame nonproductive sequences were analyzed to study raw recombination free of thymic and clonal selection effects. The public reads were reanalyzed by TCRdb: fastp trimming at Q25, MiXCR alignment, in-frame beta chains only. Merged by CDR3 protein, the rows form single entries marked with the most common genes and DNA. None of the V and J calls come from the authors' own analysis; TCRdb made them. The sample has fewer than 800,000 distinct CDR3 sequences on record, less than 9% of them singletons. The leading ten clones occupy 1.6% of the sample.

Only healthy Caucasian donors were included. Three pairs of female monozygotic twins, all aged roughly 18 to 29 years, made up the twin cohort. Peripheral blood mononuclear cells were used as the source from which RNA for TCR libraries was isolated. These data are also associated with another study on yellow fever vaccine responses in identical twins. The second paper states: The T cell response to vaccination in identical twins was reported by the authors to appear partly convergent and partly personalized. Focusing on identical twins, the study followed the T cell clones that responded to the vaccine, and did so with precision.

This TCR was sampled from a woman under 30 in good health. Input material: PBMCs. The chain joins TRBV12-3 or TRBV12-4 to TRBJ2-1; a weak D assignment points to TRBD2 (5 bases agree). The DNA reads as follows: TGTGCCAGCACCTCGGGCGGGTACTCCTACAATGAGCAGTTCTTC. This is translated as CASTSGGYSYNEQFF.